This TCR beta chain was recovered during a study of beta chain features in type 1 diabetes (dated by TCRdb to the late 2010s). For the study in its entirety: No differences in mean age, gender distribution, total cell number or subset yield were found between patients and healthy donors. Across all samples, fewer than 130 million sorted cells were examined, and cell number per subset correlated strongly with RNA yield. The study compared TCRB repertoires of sorted circulating CD4+ T cell subsets between recently diagnosed type 1 diabetes patients and matched healthy donors. Regulatory and stem cell-like memory subsets were isolated from only 8 patients and 8 healthy donors, whereas naive and central memory subsets came from all 30 or so donors.

The junction carries 16 bases between V and J, which are trimmed by 5 bases and 2 bases respectively. The CDR3 measures 15 amino acids from cysteine to phenylalanine. Only the CDR3 DNA is retained, 45 bases long and in frame from the first base. The germline V gene (reference sequence) supplies CDR1 MNHEY and CDR2 SMNVEV. From each donor, a single peripheral blood sample of approximately 120 mL on average was drawn into heparinised tubes. A BD FACSAria II was used to sort naive, central memory, regulatory and stem cell-like memory CD4+ T cells with a panel that included CD45RO, CCR7, CD25, CD127, CD95 and CD27. All sorted populations exceeded 95% purity. PBMCs were isolated immediately by Lymphoprep density gradient centrifugation and stained directly without culture. So that batch effects would be minimized, each experiment stained and sorted samples in pairs, pairing one healthy donor with one patient.

This clone was detected a few times. Its recognized antigen is unknown. It has no much larger one-base neighbor in the sample; base qualities were not kept. The High Capacity cDNA Reverse Transcription Kit was used to reverse transcribe all of the isolated RNA, meaning that expressed TCRB transcripts were what got sequenced. Naive, central memory and regulatory T cell samples underwent deep immunoSEQ sequencing, averaging around 4 million total reads per sample. Sorted cells were lysed in RLT buffer, and RNA was extracted using DNase-treated RNeasy Micro or Mini kits according to cell number. Each cell subset was processed on its own to prevent cross-contamination, while patient and healthy donor samples were processed together. Using the immunoSEQ multiplex PCR, TCRB sequences were amplified from cDNA into 87-bp fragments spanning the CDR3 region. Sequencing of the amplicons was performed on the Illumina HiSeq platform. As for how the authors treated the data: Synthetic template baselines were used to correct PCR bias computationally, reads within Hamming distance 2 were collapsed, and singletons that could not be merged were discarded. By aligning reads against IMGT, V, D and J genes, CDR3 length, and insertions or deletions at six rearrangement sites were assigned. Within each subset, clonotype counts were normalized to sorted cell number, and only after that were true diversity and Gini coefficients computed with the tcR R package. Repertoire sharing was quantified using the overlap coefficient calculated on TCRB nucleotide sequences. Out-of-frame TCRB sequences from naive cells were analyzed to stand in for the pre-selection repertoire. Held by TCRdb, this immuneACCESS table contains in-frame sequences only and omits some clones. Under half of the omission traces to an unresolved V gene where checked; the cause of the rest is unknown. V and J calls and clone size come straight from that table; D and trimming were deduced from the DNA. In all, the sample holds 300,000 to 400,000 clones, and about 14% of those were seen once. The ten biggest clones cover about 0.015% of the sample.

Broad study findings and their caveats: Shorter templates might have been favored by PCR, but patient and control samples were amplified and corrected together, so both groups would have been affected equally by any skew. Sequencing cDNA rather than genomic DNA could over-represent highly expressing activated cells, although activation and CD3 levels did not differ between groups. At VDJ recombination sites, patients with type 1 diabetes made fewer insertions and deleted more nucleotides, a pattern implying thymic rearrangement abnormalities. Naive, central memory and regulatory TCRB repertoires appeared to be more similar among patients than among healthy donors. A moderate but significant shortening of TCRB CDR3 length was observed in type 1 diabetes patients in all four CD4+ subsets. HLA sub-analyses involved small numbers of individuals, so any influence of HLA type on TCRB rearrangement remained unresolved.

This receptor was taken from a woman aged 18-35 years with type 1 diabetes. In this chain, TRBV27 is recombined with TRBJ2-7, and TRBD2 may be the D gene, going by 5 matching bases. Sequencing used naive CD4+ T cells from blood. Taken with the paper, the label for cell subset or site translates to: true naive CD4+ T cells. The nucleotide sequence is given as TGTGCCAGCAGTCCAAGAGGGAGTACGGCCTACGAGCAGTACTTC. Translated, this is CASSPRGSTAYEQYF.